This T cell receptor (beta chain) was sequenced in a study of cytomegalovirus exposure and HLA in healthy donors (TCRdb year 2017). With regard to the full study: According to a later analysis, the approximately 120 validation repertoires were produced on the same platform as the roughly 600 repertoires of the first cohort. The study aimed to test whether signatures of past pathogen exposure could be identified by cataloging public T cell receptors. A separate validation cohort of over a hundred different subjects was used in addition to the roughly 700-subject first cohort. The study combined high-throughput TCR immunosequencing, statistical association of individual TCRs with disease status, and machine learning to predict cytomegalovirus infection status. Findings and caveats that apply to the study as a whole: The classifier was reported to diagnose cytomegalovirus status with high specificity and sensitivity in both the original cohort and the validation cohort. All 120 or so repertoires were used to score co-occurrence in the validation cohort in a later analysis, because that analysis had no HLA typing for the cohort. Of the cluster scores, 85% to 95% were above 0 in a later analysis, which found that TCRs clustered in the first cohort also tended to co-occur in the 120 validation repertoires. A total of roughly 160 TCR beta chains were listed by the study as associated with cytomegalovirus. Most TCR sequences were seen in very few donors, while some public TCRs were found in many individuals. It was suggested by the authors that the approach could potentially be generalized to other disease states and immunological phenotypes. A few of the identified cytomegalovirus-associated TCR beta chains were confirmed in vitro to be specific for cytomegalovirus antigens.

The donors were included in the validation cohort of approximately 120 subjects, a group kept apart from the roughly 670-subject first cohort. Library generation was performed with the immunoSEQ multiplex PCR assay. Under the source paper's analysis protocol: A statistical classification framework was built for diagnosing cytomegalovirus status from the catalog of TCR beta chain sequences. TCRdb obtained this table from immuneACCESS and retained in-frame rearrangements with V and J assigned. These tables miss some clones; where compared with another copy, unresolved V genes account for less than half of the shortfall, and the remainder is unexplained. That table is the source of V, J and clone size, and D and trimming were worked out from the DNA. The sample data list 120,000 or so clones, and about 96% of these were observed just once. 1.5% to 2% of the sample is held by the ten biggest clonotypes.

The germline V and J ends show losses of 5 bases and 8 bases respectively, and no gene match explains 8 bases of the junction. Measured from the cysteine to the phenylalanine, the CDR3 is 15 residues long. Kept here is only the CDR3 DNA, which spans 45 bases and is read in frame from base 1. The germline V gene sets CDR1 to SNHLY and CDR2 to FYNNEI. This clone was detected only a few times. Its antigen specificity is not known. Base qualities are missing; no much larger clone stands one base away. Sequencing input: PBMCs. The receptor was isolated from a man aged 18-30 years in good health and CMV-seronegative. The chain is assembled from TRBV2 and TRBJ2-1; 11 middle bases align to TRBD2. CDR3 protein: CASSPLAGGGDEQFF. The nucleotide sequence reads TGTGCCAGCAGTCCGCTAGCGGGAGGAGGCGATGAGCAGTTCTTC.